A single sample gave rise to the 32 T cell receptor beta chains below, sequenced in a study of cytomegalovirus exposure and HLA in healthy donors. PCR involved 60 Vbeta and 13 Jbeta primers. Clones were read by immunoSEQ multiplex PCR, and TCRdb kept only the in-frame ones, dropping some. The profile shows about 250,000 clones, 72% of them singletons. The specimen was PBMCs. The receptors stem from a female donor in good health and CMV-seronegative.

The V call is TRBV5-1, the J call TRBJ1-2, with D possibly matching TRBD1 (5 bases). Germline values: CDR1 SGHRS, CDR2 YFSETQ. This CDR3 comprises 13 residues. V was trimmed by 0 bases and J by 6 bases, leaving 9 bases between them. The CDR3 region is CASSLGQGHGYTF. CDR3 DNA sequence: TGCGCCAGCAGCTTGGGCCAGGGCCATGGCTACACCTTC. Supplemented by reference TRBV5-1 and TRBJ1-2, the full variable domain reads KAGVTQTPRYLIKTRGQQVTLSCSPISGHRSVSWYQQTPGQGLQFLFEYFSETQRNKGNFPGRFSGRQFSNSRSEMNVSTLELGDSALYLCASSLGQGHGYTFGSGTRLTVV.

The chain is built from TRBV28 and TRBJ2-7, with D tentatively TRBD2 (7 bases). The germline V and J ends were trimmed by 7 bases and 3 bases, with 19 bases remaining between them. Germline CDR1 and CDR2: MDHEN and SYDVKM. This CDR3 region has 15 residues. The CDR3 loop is CASNGVSGGNYEQYF. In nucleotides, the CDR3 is TGTGCCAGCAACGGGGTATCGGGGGGCAACTACGAGCAGTACTTC.

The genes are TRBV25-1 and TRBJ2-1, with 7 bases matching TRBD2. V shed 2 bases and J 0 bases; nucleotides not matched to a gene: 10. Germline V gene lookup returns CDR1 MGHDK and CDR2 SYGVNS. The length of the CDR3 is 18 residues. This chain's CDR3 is CASSEGGSGMRSYNEQFF. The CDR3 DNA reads TGTGCCAGCAGTGAAGGGGGGAGCGGGATGCGCTCCTACAATGAGCAGTTCTTC.

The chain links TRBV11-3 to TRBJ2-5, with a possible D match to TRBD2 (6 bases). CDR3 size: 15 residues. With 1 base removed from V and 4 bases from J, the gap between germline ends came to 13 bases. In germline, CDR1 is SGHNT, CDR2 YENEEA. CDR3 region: CASSLGPRLGETQYF. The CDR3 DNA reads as TGTGCCAGCAGCTTAGGTCCCCGACTAGGAGAGACCCAGTACTTC.

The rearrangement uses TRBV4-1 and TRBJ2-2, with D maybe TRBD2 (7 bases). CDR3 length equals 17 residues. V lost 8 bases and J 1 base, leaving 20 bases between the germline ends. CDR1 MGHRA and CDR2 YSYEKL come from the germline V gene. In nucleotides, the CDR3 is TGCGCCAGCGCAGGGGAGGGCGGGACCCGGAACACCGGGGAGCTGTTTTTT. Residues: CASAGEGGTRNTGELFF.

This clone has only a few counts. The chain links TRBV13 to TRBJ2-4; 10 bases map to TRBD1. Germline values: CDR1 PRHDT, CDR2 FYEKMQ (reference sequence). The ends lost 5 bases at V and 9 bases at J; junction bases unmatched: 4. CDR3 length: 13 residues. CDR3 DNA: TGTGCCAGCAGCGACAGGGGGCCGAGCATTCAGTACTTC. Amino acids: CASSDRGPSIQYF.

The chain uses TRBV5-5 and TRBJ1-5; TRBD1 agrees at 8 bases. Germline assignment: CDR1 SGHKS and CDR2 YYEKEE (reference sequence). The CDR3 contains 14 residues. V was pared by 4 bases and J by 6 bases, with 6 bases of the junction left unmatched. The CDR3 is CASSAGGAGQPQHF. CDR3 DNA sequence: TGTGCCAGCAGCGCAGGGGGCGCAGGTCAGCCCCAGCATTTT. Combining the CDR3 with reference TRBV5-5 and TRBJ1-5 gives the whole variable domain DAGVTQSPTHLIKTRGQQVTLRCSPISGHKSVSWYQQVLGQGPQFIFQYYEKEERGRGNFPDRFSARQFPNYSSELNVNALLLGDSALYLCASSAGGAGQPQHFGDGTRLSIL.

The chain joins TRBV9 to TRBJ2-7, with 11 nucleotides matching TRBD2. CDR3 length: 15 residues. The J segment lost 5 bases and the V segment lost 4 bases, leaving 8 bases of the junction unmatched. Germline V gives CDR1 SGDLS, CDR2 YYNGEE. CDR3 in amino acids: CASSRTSGSAHEQYF. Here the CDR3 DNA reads TGTGCCAGCAGCCGAACTAGCGGGAGTGCCCACGAGCAGTACTTC.

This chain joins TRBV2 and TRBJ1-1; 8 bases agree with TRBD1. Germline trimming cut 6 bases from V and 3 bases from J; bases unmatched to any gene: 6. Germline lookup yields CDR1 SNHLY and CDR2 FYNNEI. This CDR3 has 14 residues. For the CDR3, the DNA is TGTGCCAGCAGCGACAGGGGAGTGTACACTGAAGCTTTCTTT. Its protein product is CASSDRGVYTEAFF. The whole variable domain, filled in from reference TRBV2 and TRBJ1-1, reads EPEVTQTPSHQVTQMGQEVILRCVPISNHLYFYWYRQILGQKVEFLVSFYNNEISEKSEIFDDQFSVERPDGSNFTLKIRSTKLEDSAMYFCASSDRGVYTEAFFGQGTRLTVV.

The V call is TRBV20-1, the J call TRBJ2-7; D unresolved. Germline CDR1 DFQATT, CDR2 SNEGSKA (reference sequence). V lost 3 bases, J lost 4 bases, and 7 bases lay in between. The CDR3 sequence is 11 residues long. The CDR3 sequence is CSARIGYEQYF. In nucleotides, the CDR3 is TGCAGTGCTAGGATCGGGTACGAGCAGTACTTC.

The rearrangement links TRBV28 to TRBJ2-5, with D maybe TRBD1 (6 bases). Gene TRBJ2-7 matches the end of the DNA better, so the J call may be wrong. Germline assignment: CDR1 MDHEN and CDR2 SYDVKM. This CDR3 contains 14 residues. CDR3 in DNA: TGTGCCACATATCCAGATGGACAGTCCTACGAGCAGTACTTC. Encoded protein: CATYPDGQSYEQYF.

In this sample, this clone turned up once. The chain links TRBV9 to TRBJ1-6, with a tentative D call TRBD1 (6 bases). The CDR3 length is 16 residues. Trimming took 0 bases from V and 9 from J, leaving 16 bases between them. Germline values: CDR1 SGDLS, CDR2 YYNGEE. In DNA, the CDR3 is TGTGCCAGCAGCGTAGGGGAGGGGGGCAGGGGTTCACCCCTCCACTTT. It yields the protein CASSVGEGGRGSPLHF.

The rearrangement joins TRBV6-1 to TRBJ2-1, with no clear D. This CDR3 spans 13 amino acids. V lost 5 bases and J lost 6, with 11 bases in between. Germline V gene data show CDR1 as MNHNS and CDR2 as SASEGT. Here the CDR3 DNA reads TGTGCCAGCAGTCAAGGAACTCTCAATGAGCAGTTCTTC. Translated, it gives CASSQGTLNEQFF.

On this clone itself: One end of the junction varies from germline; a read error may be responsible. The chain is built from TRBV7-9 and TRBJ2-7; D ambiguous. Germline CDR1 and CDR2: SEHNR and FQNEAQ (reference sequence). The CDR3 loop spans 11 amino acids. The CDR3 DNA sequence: TGTTCCAGCAGCTTATCTCTCGGGCAGTACTTC. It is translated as CSSSLSLGQYF.

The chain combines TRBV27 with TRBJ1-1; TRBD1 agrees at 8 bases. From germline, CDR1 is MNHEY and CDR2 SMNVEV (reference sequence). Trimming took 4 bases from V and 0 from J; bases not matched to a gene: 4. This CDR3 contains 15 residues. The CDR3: CASSSRTGLNTEAFF. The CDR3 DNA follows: TGTGCCAGCAGTTCCCGGACAGGGTTGAACACTGAAGCTTTCTTT.

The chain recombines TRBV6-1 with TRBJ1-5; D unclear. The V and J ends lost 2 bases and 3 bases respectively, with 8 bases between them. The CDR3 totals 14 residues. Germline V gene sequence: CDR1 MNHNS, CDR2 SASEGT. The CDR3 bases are TGTGCCAGCAGTGAATCCCGGGTCAATCAGCCCCAGCATTTT. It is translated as CASSESRVNQPQHF.

In DNA, the CDR3 is TGTGCCAGCAGTGATATTCCCCCTAGCTATGGCTACACCTTC. Encoded protein: CASSDIPPSYGYTF. The genes are TRBV6-1 and TRBJ1-2; D unresolved. Trimming shortened V by 3 bases and J by 4 bases, and 12 bases separated the two germline ends. The CDR3 totals 14 residues. In germline, CDR1 is MNHNS, CDR2 SASEGT.

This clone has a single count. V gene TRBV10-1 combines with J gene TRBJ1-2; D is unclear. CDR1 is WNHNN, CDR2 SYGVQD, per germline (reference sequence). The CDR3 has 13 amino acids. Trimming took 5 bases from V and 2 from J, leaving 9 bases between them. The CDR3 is CASSKTGNYGYTF. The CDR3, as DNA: TGCGCCAGCAGTAAGACCGGGAACTATGGCTACACCTTC.

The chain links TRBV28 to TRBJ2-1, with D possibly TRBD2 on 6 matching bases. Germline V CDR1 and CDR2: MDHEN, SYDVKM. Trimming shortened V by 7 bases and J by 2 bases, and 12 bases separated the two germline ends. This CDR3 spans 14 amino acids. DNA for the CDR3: TGTGCCAGCAACGAGCGGGCAACCTACAATGAGCAGTTCTTC. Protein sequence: CASNERATYNEQFF.

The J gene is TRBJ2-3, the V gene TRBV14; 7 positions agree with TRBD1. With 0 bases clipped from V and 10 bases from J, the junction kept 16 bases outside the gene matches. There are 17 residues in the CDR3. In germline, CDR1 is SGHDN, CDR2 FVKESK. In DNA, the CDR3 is TGTGCCAGCAGCCAAGAAGTGGGCTTACACCCCACAGGGGCGCAGTATTTT. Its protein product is CASSQEVGLHPTGAQYF.

CDR3 sequence reads: CASSLRDTDNEQFF. Here the CDR3 DNA reads TGTGCCAGCAGCCTTCGAGACACCGACAATGAGCAGTTCTTC. The chain joins TRBV27 to TRBJ2-1; no clear D gene. The CDR3 covers 14 residues. Per germline, CDR1 MNHEY and CDR2 SMNVEV (reference sequence). The germline V and J ends were trimmed by 6 bases and 5 bases, with 14 bases remaining between them.

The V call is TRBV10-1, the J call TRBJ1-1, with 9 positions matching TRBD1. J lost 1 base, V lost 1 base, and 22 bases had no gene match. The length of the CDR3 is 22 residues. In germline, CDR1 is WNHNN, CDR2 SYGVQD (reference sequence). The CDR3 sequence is CASSELGEGDRAARNRNTEAFF. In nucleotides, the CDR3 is TGCGCCAGCAGTGAGTTAGGGGAAGGGGACAGGGCCGCCCGGAATAGGAACACTGAAGCTTTCTTT.

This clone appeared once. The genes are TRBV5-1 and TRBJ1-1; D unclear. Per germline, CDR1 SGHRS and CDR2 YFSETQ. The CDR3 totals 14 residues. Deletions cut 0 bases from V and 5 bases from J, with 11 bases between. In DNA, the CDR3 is TGCGCCAGCAGCTTGGACGGGGAACGTACTGAAGCTTTCTTT. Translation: CASSLDGERTEAFF.

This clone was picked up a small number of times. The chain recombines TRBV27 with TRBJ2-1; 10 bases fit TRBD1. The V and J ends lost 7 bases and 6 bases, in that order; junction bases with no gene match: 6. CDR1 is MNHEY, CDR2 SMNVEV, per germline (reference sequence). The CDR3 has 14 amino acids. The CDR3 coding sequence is TGTGCCAGCACCTCGGGGACAGGGGCCAATGAGCAGTTCTTC. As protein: CASTSGTGANEQFF.

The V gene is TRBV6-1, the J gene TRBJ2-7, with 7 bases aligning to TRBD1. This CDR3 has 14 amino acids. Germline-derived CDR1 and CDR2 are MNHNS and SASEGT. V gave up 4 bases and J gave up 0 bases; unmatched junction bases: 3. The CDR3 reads CASSGGQASYEQYF. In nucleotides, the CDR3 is TGTGCCAGCAGTGGAGGACAGGCCTCCTACGAGCAGTACTTC.

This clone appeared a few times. The CDR3 region is CASSPGTFDYGYTF. CDR3 nucleotide sequence: TGTGCCAGCAGTCCCGGGACTTTTGACTATGGCTACACCTTC. J is TRBJ1-2 and V is TRBV6-1; TRBD1 might be the D (5 bases). This CDR3 has 14 residues. V was clipped by 5 bases and J by 3 bases, with 13 bases between them. Germline lookup yields CDR1 MNHNS and CDR2 SASEGT.

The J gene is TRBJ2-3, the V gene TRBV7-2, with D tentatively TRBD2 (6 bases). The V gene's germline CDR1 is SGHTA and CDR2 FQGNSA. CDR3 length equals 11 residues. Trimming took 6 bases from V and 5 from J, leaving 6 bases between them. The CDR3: CASRAGDTQYF. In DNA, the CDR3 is TGTGCCAGCAGAGCGGGAGATACGCAGTATTTT.

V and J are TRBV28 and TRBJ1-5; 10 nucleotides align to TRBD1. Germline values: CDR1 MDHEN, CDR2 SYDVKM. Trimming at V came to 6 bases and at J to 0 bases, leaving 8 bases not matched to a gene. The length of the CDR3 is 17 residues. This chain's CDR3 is CASRWDRGDYSNQPQHF. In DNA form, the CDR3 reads TGTGCCAGCAGATGGGACAGGGGCGACTATAGCAATCAGCCCCAGCATTTT.

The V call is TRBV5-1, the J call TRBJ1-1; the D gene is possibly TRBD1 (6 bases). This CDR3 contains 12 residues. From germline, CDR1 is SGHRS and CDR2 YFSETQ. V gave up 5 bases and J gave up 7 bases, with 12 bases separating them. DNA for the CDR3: TGCGCCAGCAGACTGGGGGCGAATGAAGCTTTCTTT. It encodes CASRLGANEAFF.

The CDR3 here is CASSRAGTGKNIQYF. Here the CDR3 DNA reads TGTGCCAGCAGCCGAGCCGGGACAGGCAAAAACATTCAGTACTTC. The chain is built from TRBV6-5 and TRBJ2-4; 8 bases agree with TRBD1. J lost 3 bases, V lost 6 bases, and 7 bases had no gene match. CDR1 is MNHEY, CDR2 SVGAGI, per germline. CDR3 length: 15 residues.

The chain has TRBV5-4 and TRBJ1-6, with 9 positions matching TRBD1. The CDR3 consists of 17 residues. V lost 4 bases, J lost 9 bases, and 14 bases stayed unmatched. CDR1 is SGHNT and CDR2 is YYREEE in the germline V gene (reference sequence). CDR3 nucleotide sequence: TGTGCCAGCAGCCCCACACAGGGGGCAAATAGTATTTCACCCCTCCACTTT. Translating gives CASSPTQGANSISPLHF.

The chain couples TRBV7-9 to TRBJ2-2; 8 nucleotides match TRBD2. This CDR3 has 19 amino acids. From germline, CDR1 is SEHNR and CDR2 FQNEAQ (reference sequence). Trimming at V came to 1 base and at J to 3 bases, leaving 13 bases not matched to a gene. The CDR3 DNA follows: TGTGCCAGCAGCTTAGGCCCCTCTGTGAGCGGGAGAGACACCGGGGAGCTGTTTTTT. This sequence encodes CASSLGPSVSGRDTGELFF.